This passage covers 25 T cell receptor beta chains from one sample sequenced in a study of Ad26.COV2.S vaccination and SARS-CoV-2 variants. Sequenced by immunoSEQ multiplex PCR; TCRdb stores in-frame clones only, minus some. Here the sample spans fewer than 900,000 clones, 89% being singletons. Described treatment: around 19 received Ad26.COV2.S at low or high dose, single or two shots; about five received placebo; per-sample allocation not given. Samples came from day 63 after the first vaccine or placebo injection. The sequencing here drew on peripheral blood, taken in a trial of Ad26.COV2.S vaccine versus placebo. These receptors all come from a person between 18 and 60 years old who received the Ad26.COV2.S COVID-19 vaccine or a placebo.

The rearrangement links TRBV5-1 to TRBJ2-1; D is ambiguous. This CDR3 has 14 amino acids. Trimming cost V 4 bases and J 3 bases, with 11 bases left between them. The germline V gene encodes CDR1 SGHRS and CDR2 YFSETQ. This chain's CDR3 is CASSERSNYNEQFF. As DNA, the CDR3 is TGCGCCAGCAGCGAGCGTTCCAACTACAATGAGCAGTTCTTC.

J is TRBJ1-5 and V is TRBV15, with TRBD1 matching 7 bases. Germline trimming cut 5 bases from V and 4 bases from J; bases unmatched to any gene: 5. CDR1 is LNHNV and CDR2 is YYDKDF in the germline V gene (reference sequence). The CDR3 consists of 14 residues. The CDR3 protein is CATSAQTGNQPQHF. The CDR3 DNA sequence: TGTGCCACCAGCGCCCAGACAGGGAATCAGCCCCAGCATTTT. The full variable domain, with the rest looked up from reference TRBV15 and TRBJ1-5, is DAMVIQNPRYQVTQFGKPVTLSCSQTLNHNVMYWYQQKSSQAPKLLFHYYDKDFNNEADTPDNFQSRRPNTSFCFLDIRSPGLGDTAMYLCATSAQTGNQPQHFGDGTRLSIL.

The chain is built from TRBV7-2 and TRBJ1-6, with D possibly being TRBD1 (5 bases). Germline V lookup: CDR1 SGHTA, CDR2 FQGNSA. The CDR3 loop spans 17 amino acids. V was trimmed by 3 bases and J by 2 bases, leaving 14 bases between them. The CDR3 sequence: CASSLGRQGTYNSPLHF. CDR3 in DNA: TGTGCCAGCAGCTTGGGGAGGCAGGGCACCTATAATTCACCCCTCCACTTT.

CDR3 residues: CASSPWTGTNEKLFF. CDR3 bases: TGTGCCAGCAGCCCCTGGACAGGGACTAATGAAAAACTGTTTTTT. The rearrangement uses TRBV9 and TRBJ1-4, with 8 bases lining up with TRBD1. Germline-derived CDR1 and CDR2 are SGDLS and YYNGEE. The CDR3 consists of 15 residues. V trimming: 4 bases; J trimming: 2 bases; junction bases outside the gene matches: 4.

The chain couples TRBV4-1 to TRBJ2-1, with 13 bases that match TRBD2. The germline gives CDR1 MGHRA, CDR2 YSYEKL. Trimming at V came to 2 bases and at J to 7 bases, leaving 5 bases not matched to a gene. CDR3 length: 16 residues. CDR3 region: CASSQSGLAGRNEQFF. The CDR3 nucleotides read TGCGCCAGCAGCCAATCGGGACTAGCGGGAAGGAATGAGCAGTTCTTC.

This clone was counted between two and nine times. The chain joins TRBV9 to TRBJ1-1, with no clear D. Germline CDR1 reads SGDLS; CDR2 reads YYNGEE. The CDR3 has 13 residues. Deletions cut 0 bases from V and 3 bases from J, with 6 bases between. CDR3 sequence reads: CASSVGWDTEAFF. In DNA, the CDR3 is TGTGCCAGCAGCGTAGGTTGGGACACTGAAGCTTTCTTT.

The chain carries TRBV29-1 and TRBJ2-3, with TRBD1 matching 8 bases. CDR1 is SQVTM and CDR2 is ANQGSEA in the germline V gene. The length of the CDR3 is 14 residues. Trimming cost V 4 bases and J 5 bases; bases outside gene matches: 8. DNA for the CDR3: TGCAGCGTTGCCAGGGGGCTAATCGAAGATACGCAGTATTTT. Translation: CSVARGLIEDTQYF.

The chain links TRBV12-3 or TRBV12-4 to TRBJ2-1, with D perhaps TRBD1 (6 bases). CDR3 length equals 12 residues. Trimming left V 9 bases short and J 12 bases short, with 18 bases between. The chain's CDR3 is CASAFPGTRQFF. For the CDR3, the DNA is TGTGCCAGTGCCTTTCCCGGGACACGGCAGTTCTTC.

The chain has TRBV27 and TRBJ1-5, with 7 bases aligning to TRBD1. CDR3 size: 14 residues. The trim removed 0 bases at V and 6 bases at J, leaving 2 bases unmatched. Germline V gene sequence: CDR1 MNHEY, CDR2 SMNVEV (reference sequence). CDR3 in DNA: TGTGCCAGCAGTTTATCACAGGGGAGTCAGCCCCAGCATTTT. Its protein is CASSLSQGSQPQHF.

The V call is TRBV5-4, the J call TRBJ2-1, with TRBD2 as a possible D gene (6 bases). From germline, CDR1 is SGHNT and CDR2 YYREEE (reference sequence). The CDR3 runs 15 residues. Deletions cut 2 bases from V and 6 bases from J, with 15 bases between. The CDR3 DNA reads TGTGCCAGCAGCTTACCACCCCGGGGAGGCAATGAGCAGTTCTTC. This sequence encodes CASSLPPRGGNEQFF.

This clone was detected only a few times. V and J are TRBV4-2 and TRBJ2-2; 11 positions agree with TRBD1. This CDR3 has 15 residues. Germline lookup yields CDR1 LGHNA and CDR2 YNFKEQ. The V and J ends lost 4 bases and 7 bases, in that order; junction bases with no gene match: 5. The CDR3 coding sequence is TGTGCCAGCAGCCCGGACAGGGGGCGCGGCGGGGAGCTGTTTTTT. As protein: CASSPDRGRGGELFF.

V is TRBV18 and J is TRBJ2-1, with TRBD2 as a possible D gene (6 bases). This CDR3 has 16 amino acids. Trimming removed 3 bases from V and 0 bases from J, with 12 bases in between. The germline gives CDR1 KGHSH, CDR2 LQKENI. CDR3 DNA: TGTGCCAGCTCACCGTCCGGGACTTTCTCCTACAATGAGCAGTTCTTC. This sequence encodes CASSPSGTFSYNEQFF.

The V gene is TRBV30, the J gene TRBJ2-1, with 8 bases fitting TRBD1. V shed 3 bases, J shed 9 bases, and the junction held 10 bases outside the gene matches. CDR1 and CDR2 from the germline V gene are GTSNPN and SVGIG (reference sequence). The CDR3 runs to 14 residues. The CDR3 spells CAWSLGQGEGEQFF. DNA of the CDR3: TGTGCCTGGAGCCTCGGACAGGGAGAAGGTGAGCAGTTCTTC. Full variable domain (outside the CDR3, taken from reference TRBV30 and TRBJ2-1): SQTIHQWPATLVQPVGSPLSLECTVEGTSNPNLYWYRQAAGRGLQLLFYSVGIGQISSEVPQNLSASRPQDRQFILSSKKLLLSDSGFYLCAWSLGQGEGEQFFGPGTRLTVL.

The chain recombines TRBV7-3 with TRBJ2-7; D is perhaps TRBD1 (5 bases). Germline CDR1 is SGHTA and CDR2 is FQGTGA. The CDR3 contains 13 residues. Deletions cut 2 bases from V and 12 bases from J, with 17 bases between. CDR3 in amino acids: CASSLGAGAERYF. The CDR3, as DNA: TGTGCCAGCAGCTTAGGAGCTGGGGCGGAGAGGTACTTC.

V and J are TRBV6-5 and TRBJ1-2; 10 nucleotides agree with TRBD1. V trimming: 6 bases; J trimming: 8 bases; junction bases outside the gene matches: 6. Germline CDR1 MNHEY, CDR2 SVGAGI. The CDR3 consists of 13 residues. In nucleotides, the CDR3 is TGTGCCAGCAGGGGGACAGGGGAGCGCGGCTACACCTTC. This codes for CASRGTGERGYTF.

In this sample, this clone turned up once. The CDR3 nucleotides are TGTGCCAGCAGCTTAGCGACAGGGGGGGGAACTGAAGCTTTCTTT. Amino acid sequence: CASSLATGGGTEAFF. The chain combines TRBV7-2 with TRBJ1-1; TRBD1 aligns across 9 bases. Germline V gene data show CDR1 as SGHTA and CDR2 as FQGNSA. V trimming: 0 bases; J trimming: 5 bases; junction bases outside the gene matches: 4. This CDR3 region has 15 residues.

This clone was detected only once. The rearrangement uses TRBV27 and TRBJ1-3; 7 bases align to TRBD1. The CDR3 has 15 amino acids. Per the germline V gene, CDR1 is MNHEY and CDR2 is SMNVEV (reference sequence). Trimming at V came to 6 bases and at J to 1 base, leaving 6 bases not matched to a gene. CDR3 nucleotides: TGTGCCAGCAGACTACAGGGGACTTCTGGAAACACCATATATTTT. It translates to CASRLQGTSGNTIYF.

The chain uses TRBV6-6 and TRBJ2-5; the match to TRBD1 covers 8 bases. The CDR3 covers 15 residues. J was trimmed by 3 bases and V by 4 bases; bases with no gene match: 7. CDR1 is MNHNY and CDR2 is SVGAGI in the germline V gene (reference sequence). CDR3 in amino acids: CASSSLGQGKETQYF. CDR3 sequence (DNA): TGTGCCAGCAGTTCCCTCGGACAGGGTAAAGAGACCCAGTACTTC.

The chain carries TRBV19 and TRBJ2-7, with TRBD2 identical over 8 bases. Germline loops: CDR1 LNHDA, CDR2 SQIVND (reference sequence). The CDR3 is 15 residues long. V was clipped by 4 bases and J by 3 bases; unmatched bases: 8. The CDR3 reads CASSKSVGTSYEQYF. The CDR3 region has the DNA TGTGCCAGTAGTAAATCGGTCGGGACTAGCTACGAGCAGTACTTC.

J is TRBJ2-7 and V is TRBV27, with D tentatively TRBD1 (6 bases). V was pared by 1 base and J by 1 base, with 11 bases between. The CDR3 spans 15 residues. Germline V gives CDR1 MNHEY, CDR2 SMNVEV (reference sequence). CDR3 residues: CASSLFGQSSYEQYF. The CDR3 DNA reads TGTGCCAGCAGTTTATTTGGACAGTCGTCCTACGAGCAGTACTTC.

This chain connects TRBV7-9 to TRBJ2-7; D may be TRBD2 (5 bases). There are 14 residues in the CDR3. Trimming removed 4 bases at V and 0 bases at J, with 10 bases between. Per germline, CDR1 SEHNR and CDR2 FQNEAQ (reference sequence). The CDR3 nucleotides read TGTGCCAGCAGCTATACACGGGGCTCCTACGAGCAGTACTTC. Its protein is CASSYTRGSYEQYF.

This clone has only one observation. The J gene is TRBJ2-4, the V gene TRBV10-3; 8 bases map to TRBD1. The junction had 2 bases not matched to a gene; V was cut back by 0 bases and J by 7 bases. This CDR3 is 14 amino acids long. Germline-derived CDR1 and CDR2 are ENHRY and SYGVKD. CDR3 in amino acids: CAISESTGVNIQYF. The DNA of the CDR3 is TGTGCCATCAGTGAGTCGACAGGGGTCAACATTCAGTACTTC.

This chain links TRBV24-1 with TRBJ1-2; 9 bases are a match to TRBD1. Germline CDR1 KGHDR, CDR2 SFDVKD. Trimming cost V 5 bases and J 5 bases; bases outside gene matches: 8. This CDR3 contains 15 residues. The CDR3 sequence is CATSGGPGQGYGYTF. CDR3 DNA sequence: TGTGCCACCAGTGGAGGGCCGGGACAGGGTTATGGCTACACCTTC.

The rearrangement uses TRBV7-2 and TRBJ1-6, with TRBD1 identical over 9 bases. This CDR3 is built from 16 residues. With V trimmed by 1 base and J by 8 bases, 6 bases remained unmatched. The germline V gene encodes CDR1 SGHTA and CDR2 FQGNSA. The CDR3 sequence: CASSLGGTGMDSPLHF. CDR3 sequence (DNA): TGTGCCAGCAGCTTAGGGGGGACAGGGATGGATTCACCCCTCCACTTT.

The chain uses TRBV5-1 and TRBJ1-6, with a weak D call TRBD1 (5 bases). Per germline, CDR1 SGHRS and CDR2 YFSETQ. This CDR3 is 14 amino acids long. V lost 1 base and J lost 8, with 10 bases in between. The CDR3 sequence: CASSLTATDSPLHF. CDR3 coding DNA: TGCGCCAGCAGCTTGACGGCGACAGATTCACCCCTCCACTTT.